Shown below are 11 T cell receptor beta chains from a single sample sequenced in a study of CD8 T cells in Susac syndrome. Random hexamers were used to reverse transcribe the RNA input (0.5 to 1 ug). Using its own MiXCR run on the immunoSEQ multiplex PCR reads, TCRdb lists one record per CDR3 protein. The sample has fewer than 200,000 distinct CDR3 sequences, around nine tenths seen once. Input material: CD4+ T cells from PBMCs. These receptor sequences come from a human donor with Susac syndrome.

The gene calls are TRBV24-1 and TRBJ2-7; possible D gene TRBD1, 5 bases. The CDR3 is 16 amino acids. V was shortened by 2 bases and J by 1 base, with 14 bases between the two germline ends. The germline V gene has CDR1 KGHDR and CDR2 SFDVKD. The CDR3 DNA reads as TGTGCCACCAGTGATTATCGGCAGGGTCCGTCCTACGAGCAGTACTTC. Translating it yields CATSDYRQGPSYEQYF.

The chain employs TRBV5-4 and TRBJ2-3; the match to TRBD1 covers 7 bases. From germline, CDR1 is SGHNT and CDR2 YYREEE (reference sequence). This CDR3 spans 17 amino acids. The V gene end was trimmed by 2 bases and the J gene end by 1 base; junction bases not matched to a gene: 10. CDR3 amino acids: CASSFRTGARGTDTQYF. The CDR3, as DNA: TGTGCCAGCAGCTTTAGAACAGGGGCCCGGGGCACAGATACGCAGTATTTT.

The V gene is TRBV9, the J gene TRBJ2-5, with unresolved D. Trimming left V 3 bases short and J 5 bases short, with 14 bases between. Germline V lookup: CDR1 SGDLS, CDR2 YYNGEE. The CDR3 is 14 residues long. CDR3 bases: TGTGCCAGCAGCGCAGTCGTGCCCCCGGAGACCCAGTACTTC. It translates to CASSAVVPPETQYF.

This sequence joins TRBV5-6 and TRBJ2-2, with 10 bases that match TRBD2. Trimming took 2 bases from V and 4 from J; bases not matched to a gene: 5. CDR3 length: 16 residues. Germline V gene data show CDR1 as SGHDT and CDR2 as YYEEEE. The CDR3 here is CASSLFRTSGTGELFF. The CDR3 DNA is TGTGCCAGCAGCTTATTTCGGACTAGCGGCACCGGGGAGCTGTTTTTT.

The chain joins TRBV29-1 to TRBJ2-2, with a weak D call TRBD1 (6 bases). Trimming shortened V by 4 bases and J by 3 bases, and 21 bases separated the two germline ends. The CDR3 has 17 amino acids. Germline CDR1 SQVTM, CDR2 ANQGSEA. Here the CDR3 reads CSVVPHGLGADTGELFF. CDR3 nucleotides: TGCAGCGTTGTACCCCACGGGCTGGGGGCGGACACCGGGGAGCTGTTTTTT.

The genes are TRBV6-5 and TRBJ1-2; tentative D call: TRBD1 (5 bases). V lost 3 bases and J 2 bases, leaving 10 bases between the germline ends. The CDR3 has 14 amino acids. Germline values: CDR1 MNHEY, CDR2 SVGAGI. CDR3 amino acids: CASSYGQGNYGYTF. In DNA, the CDR3 is TGTGCCAGCAGTTATGGACAAGGAAACTATGGCTACACCTTC.

CDR3 nucleotides: TGTGCCAGCAGGACGGGACGAGGGGCCAAAAACATTCAGTACTTC. Encoded protein: CASRTGRGAKNIQYF. The chain recombines TRBV6-2 or TRBV6-3 with TRBJ2-4; either TRBD1 or TRBD2 may supply D (5 bases each). CDR3 size: 15 residues. Germline loops: CDR1 MNHEY, CDR2 SVGEGT. The V end was cut by 6 bases, the J end by 1 base, with 13 bases between.

The CDR3 DNA sequence: TGTGCCACCAGTGATTCTCTGCCAGATATCTACAATGAGCAGTTCTTC. Encoded protein: CATSDSLPDIYNEQFF. The V call is TRBV24-1, the J call TRBJ2-1; D is uncertain. V lost 2 bases, J lost 3 bases, and 13 bases lay in between. The CDR3 length is 16 residues. CDR1 is KGHDR, CDR2 SFDVKD, per germline.

The rearrangement links TRBV2 to TRBJ2-1, with a possible D match to TRBD2 (6 bases). Germline loops: CDR1 SNHLY, CDR2 FYNNEI. The CDR3 sequence is 12 residues long. Trimming stripped 7 bases from V and 4 bases from J, with 8 bases between. For the CDR3, the DNA is TGTGCCAGCAACCGGGAGTACAATGAGCAGTTCTTC. It translates to CASNREYNEQFF. Full variable domain (rest looked up from reference TRBV2 and TRBJ2-1): EPEVTQTPSHQVTQMGQEVILRCVPISNHLYFYWYRQILGQKVEFLVSFYNNEISEKSEIFDDQFSVERPDGSNFTLKIRSTKLEDSAMYFCASNREYNEQFFGPGTRLTVL.

The chain has TRBV15 and TRBJ1-5, with 7 positions matching TRBD1. J was trimmed by 3 bases and V by 4 bases; bases with no gene match: 9. From germline, CDR1 is LNHNV and CDR2 YYDKDF (reference sequence). This CDR3 spans 16 amino acids. The CDR3 loop is CATSNSRGIVNQPQHF. In DNA, the CDR3 is TGTGCCACCAGCAATTCCAGGGGGATAGTCAATCAGCCCCAGCATTTT.

The chain combines TRBV18 with TRBJ1-1; 7 nucleotides match TRBD1. This CDR3 is 15 amino acids long. The V gene end was trimmed by 4 bases and the J gene end by 7 bases; junction bases not matched to a gene: 12. The germline CDR1 and CDR2 sequences are KGHSH and LQKENI. The CDR3 loop reads CASSRNTGDGSEAFF. CDR3 DNA sequence: TGTGCCAGCTCACGAAACACAGGGGACGGGAGTGAAGCTTTCTTT.